This TCR beta chain originates from a study of post-analysis software for immune sequencing data. Overall study: Some patients lacked subtype; others had relapsing-remitting, secondary progressive or progressive-relapsing disease. Study observations and caveats: Controls showed lower frequencies than patients for a handful of TRBV segments, and TRBV5-6, TRBV5-1 and TRBV20-1 were among these.

This CDR3 is 14 amino acids long. Trimming removed 6 bases from V and 3 bases from J, with 14 bases in between. The TCR beta cDNA libraries contained unique molecular identifiers. MiXCR was run by TCRdb on the PCR reads, yielding one entry per CDR3 protein. The sample yields around 440,000 distinct CDR3 sequences, around 40% seen once. This clonotype was observed a handful of times. What it binds is unknown. Sequencing used blood. The gene calls are TRBV12-3 or TRBV12-4 and TRBJ1-1, with a possible D match to TRBD1 (6 bases). This TCR was recovered from a girl between 10 and 17 years old with multiple sclerosis. The CDR3 protein is CASRKQGTDTEAFF. CDR3 DNA sequence: TGTGCCAGCAGGAAACAGGGTACGGACACTGAAGCTTTCTTT.